Reported below is one TCR beta chain. As yet, its antigen is unknown. V was clipped by 8 bases and J by 0 bases, with 8 bases between them. Germline V gene lookup returns CDR1 ENHRY and CDR2 SYGVKD. CDR3 length: 12 residues. This record comes from a study of a mutant IDH1 vaccine in newly diagnosed glioma. Turning to the study itself: Following radiotherapy alone, or alongside temozolomide cycles, vaccination was started after an interval of 4-6 weeks. Males made up 62.5% and females approximately 38% of treated patients, whose mean age was approximately 40 years.

The time point was: week 11, during vaccination. Each dose of the vaccine consisted of 300 ug of mutant IDH1 20-mer peptide, with topical imiquimod. The data were produced by immunoSEQ multiplex PCR, yet TCRdb's version contains in-frame clones alone and is incomplete. The sample yields about 61,000 clones, 80% seen once. The J gene is TRBJ2-7, the V gene TRBV10-3; no clear D. Source: PBMCs, taken from a glioma patient whose treatment included an IDH1 peptide vaccine. The source of this sequence is a man over 45 with glioma. For the CDR3, the DNA is TGTGCCATCGCAAGGAGCTCCTACGAGCAGTACTTC. Its translation is CAIARSSYEQYF.